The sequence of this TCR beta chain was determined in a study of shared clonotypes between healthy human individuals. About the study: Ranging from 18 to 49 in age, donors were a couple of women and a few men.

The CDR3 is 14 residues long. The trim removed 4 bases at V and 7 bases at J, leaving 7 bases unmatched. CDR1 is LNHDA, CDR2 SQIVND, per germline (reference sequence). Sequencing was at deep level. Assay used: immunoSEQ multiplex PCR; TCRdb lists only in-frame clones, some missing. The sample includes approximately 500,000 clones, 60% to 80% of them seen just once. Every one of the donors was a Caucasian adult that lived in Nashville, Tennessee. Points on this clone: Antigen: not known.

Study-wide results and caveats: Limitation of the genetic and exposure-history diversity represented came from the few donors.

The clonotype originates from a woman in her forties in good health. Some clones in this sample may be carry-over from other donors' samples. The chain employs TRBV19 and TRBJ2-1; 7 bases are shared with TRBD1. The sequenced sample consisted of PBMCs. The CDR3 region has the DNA TGTGCCAGTAGTACTCTGACAGGGCGAAATGAGCAGTTCTTC. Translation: CASSTLTGRNEQFF.